These 31 T cell receptor beta chains share one sample of origin, sequenced in a study of T cell changes during pregnancy in multiple sclerosis (dated by TCRdb to between 2018 and 2021). Libraries were prepared through the immunoSEQ multiplex PCR assay. Sourced from immuneACCESS, this table was stored by TCRdb with only in-frame sequences that have V and J called. A share of the clones is absent; for the studies checked, an unresolved V gene accounts for under half, and the remainder has no known explanation. For this sample there are about 20,000 clones; 88% appear just once. Roughly 6.4% of the sample is held by the ten biggest clonotypes. Sequencing was performed on CD8+ T cells from peripheral blood mononuclear cells, taken in the third trimester of pregnancy. These receptors originate from a female donor in good health, enrolled as a control in a pregnancy study.

The genes are TRBV6-5 and TRBJ1-5; D gene unclear. Germline CDR1 is MNHEY and CDR2 is SVGAGI. This CDR3 is 14 amino acids long. V lost 3 bases, J lost 7 bases, and 13 bases lay in between. The CDR3 nucleotides are TGTGCCAGCAGTTATGGACCCGCGGGGCAGCCCCAGCATTTT. Translated, it gives CASSYGPAGQPQHF.

The sample holds a few counts of this clone. The J gene is TRBJ2-1, the V gene TRBV29-1, with TRBD2 as a possible D gene (6 bases). The germline CDR1 and CDR2 sequences are SQVTM and ANQGSEA. V lost 8 bases, J lost 1 base, and 18 bases lay in between. CDR3 size: 15 residues. The CDR3 DNA reads TGCAGCACGAAGGACGGGAGCCCGTCCTACAATGAGCAGTTCTTC. Its protein is CSTKDGSPSYNEQFF.

V and J are TRBV9 and TRBJ2-5; a possible D gene is TRBD2 (6 bases). CDR1 and CDR2 (germline): SGDLS, YYNGEE. This CDR3 contains 14 residues. V gave up 3 bases and J gave up 4 bases, with 13 bases separating them. The CDR3 loop reads CASSAIGTSETQYF. CDR3 coding DNA: TGTGCCAGCAGCGCGATCGGGACTTCAGAGACCCAGTACTTC.

The chain links TRBV14 to TRBJ2-7; D is ambiguous. Germline loops: CDR1 SGHDN, CDR2 FVKESK. CDR3 length equals 11 residues. V was cut by 1 base and J by 10 bases, with 8 bases left in between. The DNA for the CDR3 is TGTGCCAGCAGCCAAGGAAAGCTTCAGTACTTC. This gives the protein CASSQGKLQYF.

The V call is TRBV27, the J call TRBJ2-1; the match to TRBD1 covers 7 bases. V dropped 6 bases and J dropped 2; count of bases not matched to a gene: 16. Per the germline V gene, CDR1 is MNHEY and CDR2 is SMNVEV (reference sequence). The length of the CDR3 is 18 residues. The CDR3 DNA is TGTGCCAGCAGGTTAACAGGGGCCTGGATTACCGCCTACAATGAGCAGTTCTTC. Its protein is CASRLTGAWITAYNEQFF.

The V call is TRBV6-6, the J call TRBJ2-7; D is possibly TRBD2 (5 bases). This CDR3 is 14 amino acids long. V was cut by 5 bases and J by 2 bases, with 13 bases left in between. Germline lookup yields CDR1 MNHNY and CDR2 SVGAGI (reference sequence). CDR3 amino acids: CASSPNDGTYEQYF. The CDR3 nucleotides are TGTGCCAGCAGTCCCAATGACGGGACCTACGAGCAGTACTTC.

The V call is TRBV11-1, the J call TRBJ1-2; D gene uncertain. With 5 bases removed from V and 9 bases from J, the gap between germline ends came to 13 bases. Germline CDR1 is SGHAT and CDR2 is FQDESV (reference sequence). CDR3 length: 12 amino acids. The CDR3 loop is CASSGLLERYTF. CDR3 DNA sequence: TGTGCCAGCAGCGGACTGCTGGAGCGCTACACCTTC.

This clone has a handful of counts. The chain links TRBV4-1 to TRBJ2-3; the match to TRBD2 covers 8 bases. V shed 10 bases, J shed 1 base, and the junction held 10 bases outside the gene matches. CDR3 size: 15 residues. Per germline, CDR1 MGHRA and CDR2 YSYEKL. The CDR3 DNA follows: TGCGCCACCCTCGGCCGGGGGGGCGGCACAGATACGCAGTATTTT. Its protein product is CATLGRGGGTDTQYF.

This clone ranks as large. The genes are TRBV11-2 and TRBJ2-2, with D possibly TRBD1 on 5 matching bases. V lost 4 bases, J lost 3 bases, and 21 bases lay in between. In germline, CDR1 is SGHAT, CDR2 FQNNGV. The CDR3 has 18 amino acids. The CDR3, as DNA: TGTGCCAGCAGCTGGCCCCGAACAGGCCGCACGGACACCGGGGAGCTGTTTTTT. It translates to CASSWPRTGRTDTGELFF.

The chain is built from TRBV28 and TRBJ1-5, with D tentatively TRBD1 (6 bases). Trimming shortened V by 3 bases and J by 5 bases, and 8 bases separated the two germline ends. The CDR3 consists of 13 residues. The germline gives CDR1 MDHEN, CDR2 SYDVKM. The CDR3 protein is CASSFQGYQPQHF. In nucleotides, the CDR3 is TGTGCCAGCAGTTTTCAGGGGTATCAGCCCCAGCATTTT.

This clone was seen a few times. This rearrangement joins TRBV6-4 to TRBJ1-6, with TRBD1 as a possible D gene (5 bases). CDR1 is MRHNA, CDR2 SNTAGT, per germline. V dropped 3 bases and J dropped 5 bases, with 5 bases sitting between them. CDR3 size: 13 residues. The CDR3 loop is CASSEDNNSPLHF. For the CDR3, the DNA is TGTGCCAGCAGTGAGGACAATAATTCACCCCTCCACTTT.

The chain links TRBV6-1 to TRBJ2-7; D gene ambiguous. This CDR3 is 13 amino acids long. Germline V gene data show CDR1 as MNHNS and CDR2 as SASEGT. Trimming removed 1 base at V and 3 bases at J, with 7 bases between. CDR3: CASSEGQVYEQYF. CDR3 nucleotides: TGTGCCAGCAGTGAAGGTCAGGTCTACGAGCAGTACTTC.

This clone was picked up a small number of times. The V call is TRBV28, the J call TRBJ1-1; D call uncertain. The CDR3 has 13 residues. V was clipped by 5 bases and J by 1 base, with 8 bases between them. Per the germline V gene, CDR1 is MDHEN and CDR2 is SYDVKM. The CDR3, as DNA: TGTGCCAGCAGTAATGAGGGGAACACTGAAGCTTTCTTT. Protein: CASSNEGNTEAFF.

The chain couples TRBV9 to TRBJ2-1; 9 nucleotides line up with TRBD2. The CDR3 is 19 amino acids. Germline-derived CDR1 and CDR2 are SGDLS and YYNGEE. J lost 8 bases, V lost 0 bases, and 18 bases had no gene match. CDR3 loop: CASSVVPRRKREENDEQFF. In nucleotides, the CDR3 is TGTGCCAGCAGCGTAGTCCCCCGAAGGAAGCGGGAGGAGAACGATGAGCAGTTCTTC. The full variable domain, completed using reference TRBV9 and TRBJ2-1, is DSGVTQTPKHLITATGQRVTLRCSPRSGDLSVYWYQQSLDQGLQFLIQYYNGEERAKGNILERFSAQQFPDLHSELNLSSLELGDSALYFCASSVVPRRKREENDEQFFGPGTRLTVL.

This clone was picked up a small number of times. J is TRBJ2-1 and V is TRBV19; TRBD2 agrees at 11 bases. The V gene's germline CDR1 is LNHDA and CDR2 SQIVND (reference sequence). The CDR3 covers 14 residues. Germline trimming cut 6 bases from V and 6 bases from J; bases unmatched to any gene: 4. The CDR3 DNA sequence: TGTGCCAGTAGCTTAGCGGGAGGGCCCAATGAGCAGTTCTTC. Translated: CASSLAGGPNEQFF.

The rearrangement joins TRBV5-1 to TRBJ2-7; the match to TRBD1 covers 7 bases. The CDR3 loop spans 14 amino acids. The V gene end was trimmed by 2 bases and the J gene end by 5 bases; junction bases not matched to a gene: 7. Germline loops: CDR1 SGHRS, CDR2 YFSETQ. CDR3 DNA sequence: TGCGCCAGCAGCTTAGACAGGGAAGGCGACGAGCAGTACTTC. Its protein is CASSLDREGDEQYF.

CDR3 loop: CSARTGVSNEQFF. The CDR3 nucleotides read TGCAGCGCCCGGACAGGGGTTAGCAATGAGCAGTTCTTC. The genes are TRBV29-1 and TRBJ2-1; 9 positions match TRBD1. V was pared by 7 bases and J by 6 bases, with 7 bases of the junction left unmatched. The germline gives CDR1 SQVTM, CDR2 ANQGSEA. This CDR3 has 13 amino acids.

The chain has TRBV19 and TRBJ1-1, with a weak D call TRBD1 (5 bases). The CDR3 covers 13 residues. V shed 3 bases and J shed 4 bases, with 9 bases lying between them. Germline V gene data show CDR1 as LNHDA and CDR2 as SQIVND (reference sequence). The chain's CDR3 is CASSMGPTTEAFF. DNA of the CDR3: TGTGCCAGTAGTATGGGGCCGACCACTGAAGCTTTCTTT.

The genes are TRBV7-9 and TRBJ2-1, with 8 bases fitting TRBD2. The germline gives CDR1 SEHNR, CDR2 FQNEAQ (reference sequence). The V segment lost 1 base and the J segment 4 bases; nucleotides outside the gene matches: 3. CDR3 size: 15 residues. CDR3 amino acids: CASSLDGGGYNEQFF. CDR3 DNA: TGTGCCAGCAGCTTAGATGGCGGGGGGTACAATGAGCAGTTCTTC.

The chain has TRBV27 and TRBJ1-5; no firm D call. The germline V and J ends were trimmed by 6 bases and 2 bases, with 11 bases remaining between them. Germline loops: CDR1 MNHEY, CDR2 SMNVEV (reference sequence). This CDR3 contains 14 residues. DNA for the CDR3: TGTGCCAGCAGCTTCCTCGGGGGCAATCAGCCCCAGCATTTT. Translated, it gives CASSFLGGNQPQHF.

This sequence joins TRBV19 and TRBJ2-7; TRBD1 is a possible D gene (6 bases). Trimming stripped 5 bases from V and 2 bases from J, with 16 bases between. The germline CDR1 and CDR2 sequences are LNHDA and SQIVND (reference sequence). The CDR3 is 15 residues long. CDR3 bases: TGTGCCAGTAGTTGGGGGTTTGGGGACACCTACGAGCAGTACTTC. This codes for CASSWGFGDTYEQYF.

The CDR3 region is CASSLSPRQGFEKLFF. CDR3 bases: TGTGCCAGCAGTTTATCGCCCCGACAGGGATTCGAAAAACTGTTTTTT. V usage is TRBV27 and J usage is TRBJ1-4; the match to TRBD1 covers 7 bases. V was clipped by 0 bases and J by 8 bases; unmatched bases: 9. Germline loops: CDR1 MNHEY, CDR2 SMNVEV (reference sequence). This CDR3 is built from 16 residues.

The V and J genes are TRBV18 and TRBJ2-7, with D possibly being TRBD2 (5 bases). This CDR3 has 18 residues. Trimming removed 4 bases from V and 3 bases from J, with 25 bases in between. Germline V gene data show CDR1 as KGHSH and CDR2 as LQKENI. The CDR3 DNA reads as TGTGCCAGCTCACGACAATTTCGGACGCGCGGAGGCCACTACGAGCAGTACTTC. Amino acids: CASSRQFRTRGGHYEQYF.

This clone is termed medium-sized. The chain has TRBV21-1 and TRBJ2-7; TRBD1 reflects the table's D call only, with no check against the DNA. TRBV21-1 is a pseudogene. The CDR3 has 10 amino acids. CDR3 amino acids: CASSDTEGYF. The CDR3 DNA sequence: TGTGCCAGCAGCGACACAGAAGGGTACTTC.

V is TRBV5-5 and J is TRBJ1-2; D is uncertain. Trimming cost V 5 bases and J 4 bases, with 12 bases left between them. The CDR3 length is 13 residues. The germline V gene has CDR1 SGHKS and CDR2 YYEKEE (reference sequence). CDR3 nucleotide sequence: TGTGCCAGCAGAAAACCAGGATTCTATGGCTACACCTTC. This codes for CASRKPGFYGYTF.

The genes are TRBV11-2 and TRBJ2-1; 13 bases are shared with TRBD2. CDR1 is SGHAT and CDR2 is FQNNGV in the germline V gene. The CDR3 length is 16 residues. V lost 5 bases, J lost 5 bases, and 6 bases stayed unmatched. The CDR3 spells CASSGRLAGGNNEQFF. The CDR3 coding sequence is TGTGCCAGCAGCGGCAGACTAGCGGGGGGAAACAATGAGCAGTTCTTC.

The CDR3, as DNA: TGCGCCAGCAGCCAAGGAGGACTAGACTACTACGAGCAGTACTTC. Its protein is CASSQGGLDYYEQYF. The chain couples TRBV4-3 to TRBJ2-7, with TRBD2 matching over 7 bases. The CDR3 sequence is 15 residues long. V dropped 1 base and J dropped 3; count of bases not matched to a gene: 6. The V gene's germline CDR1 is LGHNA and CDR2 YSLEER.

This clone is a singleton in its sample. J is TRBJ2-7 and V is TRBV6-1, with 8 bases lining up with TRBD2. The germline gives CDR1 MNHNS, CDR2 SASEGT. J lost 0 bases, V lost 10 bases, and 5 bases had no gene match. The length of the CDR3 is 13 residues. The CDR3: CAILLAASYEQYF. CDR3 nucleotides: TGTGCCATTCTACTAGCGGCCTCCTACGAGCAGTACTTC.

The CDR3 loop reads CASSLPRAGSSYEQYF. CDR3 DNA sequence: TGTGCCAGCAGCTTACCTAGGGCGGGGAGCTCCTACGAGCAGTACTTC. This chain links TRBV7-8 with TRBJ2-7; weak D call: TRBD2 (6 bases). Germline values: CDR1 SGHVS, CDR2 FQNEAQ. The CDR3 runs 16 residues. Trimming took off 2 bases at V and 0 bases at J, with 14 bases between the two ends.

The CDR3 bases are TGTGCCAGCAGTGACAACTGGACAGACTATGGCTACACCTTC. It encodes CASSDNWTDYGYTF. The chain has TRBV6-1 and TRBJ1-2; a weak D match, TRBD1 (6 bases). Germline V gene sequence: CDR1 MNHNS, CDR2 SASEGT. V was trimmed by 3 bases and J by 3 bases, leaving 11 bases between them. The CDR3 is made up of 14 amino acids.

The V and J genes are TRBV27 and TRBJ2-7; D may be TRBD2 (5 bases). This CDR3 is built from 16 residues. The V and J ends lost 2 bases and 4 bases respectively, with 18 bases between them. Looked up from germline, CDR1 is MNHEY and CDR2 is SMNVEV (reference sequence). CDR3 nucleotides: TGTGCCAGCAGTTTAGGGGAGCCAGGTGTGGGGTACGAGCAGTACTTC. Protein sequence: CASSLGEPGVGYEQYF.